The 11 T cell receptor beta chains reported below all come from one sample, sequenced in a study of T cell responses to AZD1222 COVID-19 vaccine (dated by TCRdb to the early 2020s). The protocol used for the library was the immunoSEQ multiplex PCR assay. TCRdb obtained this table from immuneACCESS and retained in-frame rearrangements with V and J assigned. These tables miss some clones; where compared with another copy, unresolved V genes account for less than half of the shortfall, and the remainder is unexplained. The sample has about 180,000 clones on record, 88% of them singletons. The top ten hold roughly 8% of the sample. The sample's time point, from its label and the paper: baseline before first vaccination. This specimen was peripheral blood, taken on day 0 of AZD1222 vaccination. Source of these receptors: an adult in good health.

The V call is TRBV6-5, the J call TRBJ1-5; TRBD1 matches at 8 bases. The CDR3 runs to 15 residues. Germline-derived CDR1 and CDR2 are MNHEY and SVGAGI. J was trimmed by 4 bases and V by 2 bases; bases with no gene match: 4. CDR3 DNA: TGTGCCAGCAGTTACGGGACAGGAGGAAATCAGCCCCAGCATTTT. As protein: CASSYGTGGNQPQHF.

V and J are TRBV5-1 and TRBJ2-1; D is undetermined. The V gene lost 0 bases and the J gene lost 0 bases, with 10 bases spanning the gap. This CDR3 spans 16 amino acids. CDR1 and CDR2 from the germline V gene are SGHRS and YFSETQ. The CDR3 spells CASSLGAPSSYNEQFF. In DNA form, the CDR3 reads TGCGCCAGCAGCTTGGGTGCCCCAAGCTCCTACAATGAGCAGTTCTTC.

CDR3 residues: CASSPRAGRGVTDTQYF. CDR3 DNA sequence: TGCGCCAGCAGCCCCCGGGCGGGGAGGGGGGTCACAGATACGCAGTATTTT. The chain is built from TRBV5-1 and TRBJ2-3; the D gene is possibly TRBD2 (7 bases). The CDR3 has 17 residues. V lost 4 bases and J lost 2, with 20 bases in between. Germline V lookup: CDR1 SGHRS, CDR2 YFSETQ. The full variable domain, rest sourced from reference TRBV5-1 and TRBJ2-3, is KAGVTQTPRYLIKTRGQQVTLSCSPISGHRSVSWYQQTPGQGLQFLFEYFSETQRNKGNFPGRFSGRQFSNSRSEMNVSTLELGDSALYLCASSPRAGRGVTDTQYFGPGTRLTVL.

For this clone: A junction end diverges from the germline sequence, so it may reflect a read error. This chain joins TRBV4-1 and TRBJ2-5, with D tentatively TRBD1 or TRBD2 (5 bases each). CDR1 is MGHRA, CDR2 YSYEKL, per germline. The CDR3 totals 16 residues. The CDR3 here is CASSQDPGTTQEAQYF. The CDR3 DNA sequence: TGCGCCAGCAGCCAAGACCCCGGGACCACCCAAGAGGCCCAGTACTTC.

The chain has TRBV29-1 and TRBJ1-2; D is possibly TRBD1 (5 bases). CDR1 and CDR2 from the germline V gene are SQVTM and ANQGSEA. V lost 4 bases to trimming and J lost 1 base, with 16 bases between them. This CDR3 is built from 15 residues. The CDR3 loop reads CSVGYSVGDNYGYTF. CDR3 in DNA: TGCAGCGTTGGGTACAGCGTGGGGGATAACTATGGCTACACCTTC.

CDR3 in DNA: TGTGCCAGTAACAGGGGGCGTTTGGCCGGGGAGCTGTTTTTT. This gives the protein CASNRGRLAGELFF. This chain links TRBV19 with TRBJ2-2; TRBD1 matches at 9 bases. CDR1 and CDR2 (germline): LNHDA, SQIVND (reference sequence). V lost 7 bases and J lost 6; bases outside the gene matches: 6. The CDR3 loop spans 14 amino acids. Based on the CDR3 plus reference TRBV19 and TRBJ2-2, the full variable domain is DGGITQSPKYLFRKEGQNVTLSCEQNLNHDAMYWYRQDPGQGLRLIYYSQIVNDFQKGDIAEGYSVSREKKESFPLTVTSAQKNPTAFYLCASNRGRLAGELFFGEGSRLTVL.

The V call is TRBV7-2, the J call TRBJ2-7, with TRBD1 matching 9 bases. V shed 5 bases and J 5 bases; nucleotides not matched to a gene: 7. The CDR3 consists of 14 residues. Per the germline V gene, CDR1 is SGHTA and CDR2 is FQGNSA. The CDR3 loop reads CASSPLDRGNEQYF. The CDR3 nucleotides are TGTGCCAGCAGCCCCCTGGACAGGGGTAACGAGCAGTACTTC.

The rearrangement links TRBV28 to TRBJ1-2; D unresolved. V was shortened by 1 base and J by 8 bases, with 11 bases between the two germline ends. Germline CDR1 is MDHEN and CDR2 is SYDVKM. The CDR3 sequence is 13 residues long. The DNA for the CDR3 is TGTGCCAGCAGTTTATTTACAGTGGGCGGCTACACCTTC. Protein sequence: CASSLFTVGGYTF.

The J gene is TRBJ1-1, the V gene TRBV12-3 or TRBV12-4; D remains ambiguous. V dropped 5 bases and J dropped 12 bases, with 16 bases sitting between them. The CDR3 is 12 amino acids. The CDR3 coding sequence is TGTGCCAGCAGTACTGGAGGAAACCGGTCTTTCTTT. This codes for CASSTGGNRSFF.

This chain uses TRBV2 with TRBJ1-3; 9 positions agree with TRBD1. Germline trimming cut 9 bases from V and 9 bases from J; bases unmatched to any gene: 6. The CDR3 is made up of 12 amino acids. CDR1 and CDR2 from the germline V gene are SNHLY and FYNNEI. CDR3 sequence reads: CARQDRGITIYF. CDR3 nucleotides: TGTGCCAGACAAGACAGGGGGATCACCATATATTTT.

The CDR3 DNA reads TGTGCCAGCAGTTACTGGACAGGGAATTCACCCCTCCACTTT. It is translated as CASSYWTGNSPLHF. The V gene is TRBV6-6, the J gene TRBJ1-6, with 8 nucleotides matching TRBD1. With V trimmed by 1 base and J by 7 bases, 0 bases remained unmatched. Germline V lookup: CDR1 MNHNY, CDR2 SVGAGI (reference sequence). The CDR3 contains 14 residues.